These 4 T cell receptor beta chains were sequenced from one sample in a study of post-analysis software for immune sequencing data. No antigens are known for them. cDNA libraries for TCR beta contained unique molecular identifiers. TCRdb redid the calling of the PCR reads with MiXCR, one entry per CDR3 protein. The sample lists 430,000 or so distinct CDR3 sequences; less than 40% were seen once. Study observations and caveats: TRBV5-6, TRBV5-1 and TRBV20-1 belonged to a set of roughly 5 TRBV segments that were more frequent in patients than controls.

Sequencing was carried out using blood. All receptors derive from a girl between 2 and 10 years old with multiple sclerosis.

This chain uses TRBV7-6 with TRBJ2-7; 9 nucleotides line up with TRBD1. The tail of the sequence fits TRBJ2-5 better, so the J call may be wrong. This CDR3 region has 15 residues. The germline V gene encodes CDR1 SGHVS and CDR2 FNYEAQ. The CDR3 DNA sequence: TGTGCCAGCAGCCAGGGACAGGGTGTAGGCGAGACCCAGTACTTC. It specifies CASSQGQGVGETQYF.

V and J are TRBV29-1 and TRBJ1-1; a weak D match, TRBD1 (5 bases). CDR1 and CDR2 from the germline V gene are SQVTM and ANQGSEA. Trimming took off 6 bases at V and 5 bases at J, with 16 bases between the two ends. The CDR3 is made up of 13 amino acids. The CDR3 here is CSVPSGGWTEAFF. In DNA, the CDR3 is TGCAGCGTCCCTTCGGGGGGTTGGACTGAAGCTTTCTTT.

The chain uses TRBV14 and TRBJ2-1; 9 nucleotides match TRBD2. V gave up 4 bases and J gave up 6 bases; unmatched junction bases: 10. The V gene's germline CDR1 is SGHDN and CDR2 FVKESK. The CDR3 extends over 16 amino acids. CDR3 protein: CASSRTAGGPSNEQFF. The CDR3 DNA reads as TGTGCCAGCAGCCGGACCGCGGGGGGGCCCTCCAATGAGCAGTTCTTC.

CDR3 sequence: CASRGIRQGGGNSNQPQHF. The CDR3 bases are TGTGCCAGCAGGGGGATCCGACAGGGCGGAGGAAATAGCAATCAGCCCCAGCATTTT. The rearrangement links TRBV28 to TRBJ1-5, with 7 bases identical to TRBD1. The CDR3 runs 19 residues. Germline loops: CDR1 MDHEN, CDR2 SYDVKM. Trimming removed 6 bases from V and 0 bases from J; junction bases left unmatched: 17.